The next 14 T cell receptor beta chains were all read from a single sample in a study of Ad26.COV2.S vaccination and SARS-CoV-2 variants. TCRdb keeps only in-frame clones here, not all; method: immunoSEQ multiplex PCR. Found here are hundreds of thousands of clones, under 95% of them singletons; the top ten hold 3.9%. The starting material was peripheral blood, obtained after recovery from COVID-19. These receptors came from a human donor who had recovered from COVID-19.

The chain has TRBV2 and TRBJ1-2; TRBD1 matches 9 bases. V dropped 5 bases and J dropped 5; count of bases not matched to a gene: 15. Per the germline V gene, CDR1 is SNHLY and CDR2 is FYNNEI. CDR3 length: 17 amino acids. DNA of the CDR3: TGTGCCAGCAGTCCCCGGGACAGGGTAGAAGGGAAGTATGGCTACACCTTC. This codes for CASSPRDRVEGKYGYTF.

This chain connects TRBV28 to TRBJ2-7; D possibly corresponds to TRBD1 (6 bases). Trimming took 5 bases from V and 3 from J, leaving 14 bases between them. Germline V CDR1 and CDR2: MDHEN, SYDVKM. The length of the CDR3 is 14 residues. The CDR3 nucleotides are TGTGCCAGCAGTCCTCCGGGACACAGCTACGAGCAGTACTTC. Its protein product is CASSPPGHSYEQYF.

This chain joins TRBV13 and TRBJ1-1; D possibly corresponds to TRBD1 (6 bases). The germline V gene encodes CDR1 PRHDT and CDR2 FYEKMQ (reference sequence). The CDR3 has 15 amino acids. V was trimmed by 5 bases and J by 0 bases, leaving 13 bases between them. CDR3 protein: CASSHRGHVNTEAFF. In DNA form, the CDR3 reads TGTGCCAGCAGCCATAGGGGACACGTGAACACTGAAGCTTTCTTT.

Points on this clone: Other DNA sequences from this sample encode an identical CDR3 as well. This chain links TRBV7-6 with TRBJ1-4, with a possible D match to TRBD1 (6 bases). The CDR3 consists of 16 residues. V lost 6 bases to trimming and J lost 0 bases, with 14 bases between them. Germline CDR1 and CDR2: SGHVS and FNYEAQ. Here the CDR3 DNA reads TGTGCCAGCAGTTGGGGGCCGCCTGCAACTAATGAAAAACTGTTTTTT. Residues: CASSWGPPATNEKLFF.

V is TRBV2 and J is TRBJ2-1; D is ambiguous. This CDR3 is built from 14 residues. Trimming removed 5 bases at V and 3 bases at J, with 11 bases between. Germline CDR1 SNHLY, CDR2 FYNNEI. The CDR3 DNA reads TGTGCCAGCAGTCCTACCCTACGCTACAATGAGCAGTTCTTC. It is translated as CASSPTLRYNEQFF.

The CDR3 nucleotides are TGTGCCAGCAGCTTGTCAGTAGTGGACACTGAAGCTTTCTTT. Translation: CASSLSVVDTEAFF. J is TRBJ1-1 and V is TRBV5-6; D is uncertain. The V gene's germline CDR1 is SGHDT and CDR2 YYEEEE. This CDR3 has 14 amino acids. V shed 1 base and J shed 3 bases, with 10 bases lying between them.

Only one count was recorded for this clone. The gene calls are TRBV7-2 and TRBJ1-1; D not certain. CDR3 length: 12 amino acids. Per germline, CDR1 SGHTA and CDR2 FQGNSA. V lost 10 bases and J lost 3, with 12 bases in between. CDR3 coding DNA: TGTGCCATCCACGACGGGTACACTGAAGCTTTCTTT. This gives the protein CAIHDGYTEAFF.

A single count supports this clone. This chain uses TRBV3-1 (or the pseudogene TRBV3-2) with TRBJ2-3; 11 bases line up with TRBD2. The germline gives CDR1 LGHDT, CDR2 YNNKEL (reference sequence). Trimming cost V 6 bases and J 1 base; bases outside gene matches: 6. This CDR3 is 16 amino acids long. CDR3 loop: CASRKGTSGRTDTQYF. The CDR3 DNA reads as TGTGCCAGCAGGAAGGGGACTAGCGGACGCACAGATACGCAGTATTTT.

The CDR3 sequence: CSVERRYNEQFF. The CDR3 DNA reads as TGCAGCGTTGAACGCCGCTACAATGAGCAGTTCTTC. V is TRBV29-1 and J is TRBJ2-1; D uncertain. Germline V gene sequence: CDR1 SQVTM, CDR2 ANQGSEA. V was cut by 2 bases and J by 3 bases, with 5 bases left in between. The CDR3 is 12 amino acids.

V is TRBV7-8 and J is TRBJ2-7, with D hard to call. The V gene lost 4 bases and the J gene lost 6 bases, with 13 bases spanning the gap. The CDR3 consists of 13 residues. In germline, CDR1 is SGHVS, CDR2 FQNEAQ. DNA for the CDR3: TGTGCCAGCAGCTCAAACCCTGGGCTCGAGCAGTACTTC. Amino acid sequence: CASSSNPGLEQYF.

The V call is TRBV7-2, the J call TRBJ1-1, with TRBD1 matching 10 bases. V shed 8 bases and J 8 bases; nucleotides not matched to a gene: 14. The CDR3 loop spans 15 amino acids. From germline, CDR1 is SGHTA and CDR2 FQGNSA. The CDR3 DNA reads as TGTGCCAGCCACGACCCTTATGGGACAGGGGCCGAAGCTTTCTTT. Amino acid sequence: CASHDPYGTGAEAFF. Together with reference TRBV7-2 and TRBJ1-1, the CDR3 gives the full variable domain: GAGVSQSPSNKVTEKGKDVELRCDPISGHTALYWYRQSLGQGLEFLIYFQGNSAPDKSGLPSDRFSAERTGGSVSTLTIQRTQQEDSAVYLCASHDPYGTGAEAFFGQGTRLTVV.

This chain links TRBV7-9 with TRBJ1-1, with 7 bases identical to TRBD1. V lost 5 bases and J lost 8; bases outside the gene matches: 11. The CDR3 covers 14 residues. The germline CDR1 and CDR2 sequences are SEHNR and FQNEAQ (reference sequence). CDR3 region: CASSDIGTAAEAFF. CDR3 in DNA: TGTGCCAGCAGCGATATTGGGACAGCGGCCGAAGCTTTCTTT.

V is TRBV2 and J is TRBJ2-6, with 9 bases fitting TRBD1. Germline V CDR1 and CDR2: SNHLY, FYNNEI. This CDR3 spans 16 amino acids. Trimming cost V 5 bases and J 3 bases; bases outside gene matches: 5. CDR3 sequence: CASSPGQGFGANVLTF. The CDR3 nucleotides are TGTGCCAGCAGTCCGGGACAGGGTTTTGGGGCCAACGTCCTGACTTTC.

This chain connects TRBV14 to TRBJ1-2, with 9 positions matching TRBD1. CDR1 is SGHDN, CDR2 FVKESK, per germline. V lost 4 bases to trimming and J lost 7 bases; unmatched junction nucleotides: 7. The CDR3 contains 14 residues. The CDR3 region is CASSPRTGALGYTF. CDR3 DNA: TGTGCCAGCAGCCCCAGGACAGGGGCGCTTGGCTACACCTTC.